This T cell receptor beta chain was identified in a study of blood T cell repertoires in COVID-19. In this sample, this clone turned up once. Germline lookup yields CDR1 MNHEY and CDR2 SMNVEV (reference sequence). CDR3 size: 15 residues. V was pared by 0 bases and J by 0 bases, with 8 bases between. Assay used: immunoSEQ multiplex PCR; TCRdb lists only in-frame clones, some missing. The profile covers more than 150,000 clones, with more than 75% appearing a single time and around 1% taken by the ten largest. The sample taken for sequencing was peripheral blood. The source is a woman younger than 35 who had recovered from COVID-19. The chain links TRBV27 to TRBJ1-1, with D unclear. The DNA of the CDR3 is TGTGCCAGCAGTTTATCCGCAGCGGTGAACACTGAAGCTTTCTTT. Translation gives CASSLSAAVNTEAFF.